This TCR beta chain comes out of a study of cytomegalovirus exposure and HLA in healthy donors. Regarding the study as a whole: Looking again later, the authors saw that most CMV-associated TCR beta chains seemed HLA-restricted. The study designated roughly 160 TCR beta chains cytomegalovirus-associated.

Remarks on this clone: Its antigen remains unidentified.

J gave up 4 bases and V 3 bases, and 8 bases lay outside the gene matches. The CDR3 is made up of 14 amino acids. Germline lookup yields CDR1 GTSNPN and CDR2 SVGIG (reference sequence). The study ran its PCR with 60 Vbeta and 13 Jbeta primers. Data came from immunoSEQ multiplex PCR; TCRdb stores just in-frame clones and leaves some out. This sample has around 100,000 clones, with approximately 75% found just once. What was sequenced was PBMCs. V usage is TRBV30 and J usage is TRBJ2-7; 8 bases match TRBD2. This TCR came from a woman in her 40s in good health and CMV-seronegative. The DNA of the CDR3 is TGTGCCTGGAGAATAGCGGGGCTTACTTACGAGCAGTACTTC. It is translated as CAWRIAGLTYEQYF. Looking up the rest from reference TRBV30 and TRBJ2-7 gives the full variable domain: SQTIHQWPATLVQPVGSPLSLECTVEGTSNPNLYWYRQAAGRGLQLLFYSVGIGQISSEVPQNLSASRPQDRQFILSSKKLLLSDSGFYLCAWRIAGLTYEQYFGPGTRLTVT.